The clone carrying this T cell receptor beta chain came up a few times. CDR1 and CDR2 from the germline V gene are SNHLY and FYNNEI. Trimming took 7 bases from V and 7 from J; bases not matched to a gene: 8. CDR3 size: 13 residues. The study recruited healthy Caucasian donors from Russia who were aged about 6 to 95. The record originates from a study of blood T cells in healthy people across ages. A second about 7 to 11 cycle PCR used barcoded and J-beta primers. TCRdb called the 5' RACE reads again in MiXCR, with one record for every CDR3 protein. The sample includes more than 1,000,000 distinct CDR3 sequences, approximately 25% of them seen just once. These records were also assigned to another study, of T cells of mothers and their children. That report notes: A few healthy Caucasian mothers, along with their six children, were the donors. Related mother-child pairs shared marginally more repertoire than unrelated pairs, though not significantly.

Specimen: blood. The chain has TRBV2 and TRBJ1-2; TRBD1 aligns across 8 bases. This TCR was recovered from a girl aged 2 to 9 in good health. The CDR3 protein is CASIEDRGGGYTF. For the CDR3, the DNA is TGTGCCAGCATCGAAGACAGGGGAGGTGGCTACACCTTC.